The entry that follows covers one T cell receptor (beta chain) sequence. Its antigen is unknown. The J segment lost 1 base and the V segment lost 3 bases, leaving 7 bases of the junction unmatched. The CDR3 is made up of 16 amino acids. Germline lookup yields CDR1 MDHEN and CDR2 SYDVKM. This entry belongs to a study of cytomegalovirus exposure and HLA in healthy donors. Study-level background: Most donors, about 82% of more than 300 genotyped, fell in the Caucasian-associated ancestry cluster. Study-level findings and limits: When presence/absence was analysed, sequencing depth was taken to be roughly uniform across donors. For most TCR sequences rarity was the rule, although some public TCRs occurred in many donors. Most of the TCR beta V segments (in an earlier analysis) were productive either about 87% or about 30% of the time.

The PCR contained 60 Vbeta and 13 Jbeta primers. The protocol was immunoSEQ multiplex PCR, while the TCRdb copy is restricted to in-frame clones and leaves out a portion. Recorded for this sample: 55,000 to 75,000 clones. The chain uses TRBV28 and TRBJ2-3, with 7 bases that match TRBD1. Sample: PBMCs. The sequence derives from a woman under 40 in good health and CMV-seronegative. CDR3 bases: TGTGCCAGCAGTTTGGCAGGGGGTCCCCGCACAGATACGCAGTATTTT. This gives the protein CASSLAGGPRTDTQYF. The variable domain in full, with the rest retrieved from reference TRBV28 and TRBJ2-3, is DVKVTQSSRYLVKRTGEKVFLECVQDMDHENMFWYRQDPGLGLRLIYFSYDVKMKEKGDIPEGYSVSREKKERFSLILESASTNQTSMYLCASSLAGGPRTDTQYFGPGTRLTVL.